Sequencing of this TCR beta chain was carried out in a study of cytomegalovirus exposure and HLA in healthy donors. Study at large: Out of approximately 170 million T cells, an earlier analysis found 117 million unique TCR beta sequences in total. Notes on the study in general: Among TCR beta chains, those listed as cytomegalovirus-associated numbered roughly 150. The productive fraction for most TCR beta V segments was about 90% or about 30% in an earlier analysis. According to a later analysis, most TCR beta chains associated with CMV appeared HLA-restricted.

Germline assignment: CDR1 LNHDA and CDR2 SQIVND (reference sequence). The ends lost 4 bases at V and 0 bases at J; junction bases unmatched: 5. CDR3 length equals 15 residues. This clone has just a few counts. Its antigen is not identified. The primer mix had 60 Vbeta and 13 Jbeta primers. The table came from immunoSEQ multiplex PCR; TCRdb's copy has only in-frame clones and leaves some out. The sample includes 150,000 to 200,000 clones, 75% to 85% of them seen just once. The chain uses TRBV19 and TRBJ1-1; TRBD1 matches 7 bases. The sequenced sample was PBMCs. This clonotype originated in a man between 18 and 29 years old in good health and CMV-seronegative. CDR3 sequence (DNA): TGTGCCAGTAGTAGCCCTCAGGGGGTGAACACTGAAGCTTTCTTT. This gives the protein CASSSPQGVNTEAFF.